This TCR beta chain is from a study of blood T cell repertoires in COVID-19. As for the study in general: T cells, B-cell-depleted T cells, or PBMCs provided the cDNA or gDNA that served as material.

The germline CDR1 and CDR2 sequences are KGHSH and LQKENI. The CDR3 sequence is 13 residues long. V shed 6 bases and J shed 1 base, with 9 bases lying between them. Generated by immunoSEQ multiplex PCR, the TCRdb table keeps only in-frame clones and is missing some. The repertoire has 50,000 to 80,000 clones, around 82% of them found once; the top ten carry about 14%. The origin of this receptor is a man aged 60-69 years with COVID-19, enrolled during active disease. The gene calls are TRBV18 and TRBJ1-2; no clear D. The sequencing input was peripheral blood. The CDR3 bases are TGTGCCAGCTCGCCTACTGATAACTATGGCTACACCTTC. This gives the protein CASSPTDNYGYTF.